This T cell receptor (beta chain) was observed in a study of blood T cell repertoires in COVID-19. About the research overall: The United States, Italy and Spain supplied acute and convalescent COVID-19 samples. T cells, B-cell-depleted T cells, or PBMCs supplied cDNA or gDNA.

V was trimmed by 2 bases and J by 5 bases, leaving 10 bases between them. The CDR3 runs 13 residues. Authors' data handling: Estimation of nucleated cell counts relied on the amplification of reference gene primers. Sequencing was performed with immunoSEQ multiplex PCR; in TCRdb, only in-frame clones are kept and a portion is missing. V, J and clone size are taken as reported in that table, and D and trimming were inferred from the DNA itself. The sample holds roughly 220,000 clones, around four fifths seen once. The sequence was obtained from a woman in her fifties or sixties who had recovered from COVID-19. The chain combines TRBV12-3 or TRBV12-4 with TRBJ2-7; TRBD1 might be the D (6 bases). Sequencing was carried out using peripheral blood. The CDR3 nucleotides read TGTGCCAGCAGTTTACCAGGGGCGGACGAGCAGTACTTC. Protein sequence: CASSLPGADEQYF.